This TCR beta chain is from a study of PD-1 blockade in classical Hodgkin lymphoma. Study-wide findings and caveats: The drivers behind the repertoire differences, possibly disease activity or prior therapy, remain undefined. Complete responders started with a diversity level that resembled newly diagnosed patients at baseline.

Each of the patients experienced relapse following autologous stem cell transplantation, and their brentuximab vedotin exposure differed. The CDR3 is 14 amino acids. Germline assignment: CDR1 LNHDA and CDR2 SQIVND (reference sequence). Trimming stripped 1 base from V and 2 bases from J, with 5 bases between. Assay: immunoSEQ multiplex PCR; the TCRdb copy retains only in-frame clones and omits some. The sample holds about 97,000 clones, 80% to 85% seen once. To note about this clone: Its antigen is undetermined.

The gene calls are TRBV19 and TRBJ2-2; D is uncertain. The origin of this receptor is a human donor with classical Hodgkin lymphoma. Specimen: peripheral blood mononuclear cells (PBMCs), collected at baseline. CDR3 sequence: CASSIGLNTGELFF. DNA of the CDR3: TGTGCCAGTAGTATAGGGCTCAACACCGGGGAGCTGTTTTTT.